The 7 T cell receptor beta chains in this list originate from one sample, sequenced in a study of T cells in tuberculosis. Sequenced by immunoSEQ multiplex PCR; TCRdb stores in-frame clones only, minus some. The table has approximately 100,000 clones, under 95% seen once. Cells were sorted from thawed PBMC rested overnight and stained with GMM-loaded CD1B tetramer, viability dye and anti-CD3. The CD1B tetramers carried C32 glucose monomycolate purified from Rhodococcus equi. The source material was CD1b-GMM tetramer-negative cells sorted from PBMCs. These receptors were taken from an adult woman with latent tuberculosis.

The rearrangement uses TRBV7-2 and TRBJ1-4; 7 bases are a match to TRBD1. The CDR3 totals 14 residues. In germline, CDR1 is SGHTA, CDR2 FQGNSA. V lost 5 bases and J lost 8; bases outside the gene matches: 8. The CDR3, as DNA: TGTGCCAGCAGCCAAACAGGGGTATCGGAAAAACTGTTTTTT. Protein: CASSQTGVSEKLFF. The full variable domain, rest sourced from reference TRBV7-2 and TRBJ1-4, is GAGVSQSPSNKVTEKGKDVELRCDPISGHTALYWYRQSLGQGLEFLIYFQGNSAPDKSGLPSDRFSAERTGGSVSTLTIQRTQQEDSAVYLCASSQTGVSEKLFFGSGTQLSVL.

Note on this clone: Other DNA sequences in the same sample also yield this CDR3. The chain links TRBV7-9 to TRBJ2-7; the D gene is possibly TRBD1 (5 bases). The length of the CDR3 is 12 residues. V gave up 3 bases and J gave up 3 bases, with 6 bases separating them. The germline V gene encodes CDR1 SEHNR and CDR2 FQNEAQ (reference sequence). The DNA for the CDR3 is TGTGCCAGCAGCTTCGACAGCTACGAGCAGTACTTC. Residues: CASSFDSYEQYF.

This clone came up once. The rearrangement uses TRBV14 and TRBJ2-7; 8 bases fit TRBD2. This CDR3 comprises 14 residues. The ends lost 1 base at V and 3 bases at J; junction bases unmatched: 2. Germline V lookup: CDR1 SGHDN, CDR2 FVKESK. This CDR3 is CASSQAGGHYEQYV. Written as DNA, the CDR3 is TGTGCCAGCAGCCAAGCGGGAGGGCACTACGAGCAGTACGTC.

The chain has TRBV6-1 and TRBJ1-6; 7 bases are a match to TRBD1. Trimming removed 4 bases from V and 7 bases from J; junction bases left unmatched: 7. Per germline, CDR1 MNHNS and CDR2 SASEGT. The CDR3 is 15 residues long. The CDR3 here is CASSGPDRSNSPLHF. In DNA, the CDR3 is TGTGCCAGCAGTGGCCCGGACAGGTCCAATTCACCCCTCCACTTT.

The rearrangement joins TRBV4-1 to TRBJ2-6, with 10 bases aligning to TRBD1. Trimming removed 4 bases from V and 0 bases from J; junction bases left unmatched: 6. CDR1 is MGHRA, CDR2 YSYEKL, per germline. The CDR3 consists of 18 residues. This CDR3 reads CASSRQGAEYSGANVLTF. DNA of the CDR3: TGCGCCAGCAGCCGACAGGGGGCGGAGTACTCTGGGGCCAACGTCCTGACTTTC.

The gene calls are TRBV5-1 and TRBJ2-3; tentatively, D is TRBD1 (6 bases). This CDR3 comprises 14 residues. The ends were cut back, 0 bases at V and 5 bases at J, with 10 bases in the middle. Germline loops: CDR1 SGHRS, CDR2 YFSETQ. The CDR3 bases are TGCGCCAGCAGCTTGGGTCCCAGGGGAGATACGCAGTATTTT. Translation: CASSLGPRGDTQYF.

This clone was picked up one time. The genes are TRBV7-2 and TRBJ1-2; D is possibly TRBD1 (5 bases). Trimming left V 5 bases short and J 3 bases short, with 13 bases between. Germline V gene lookup returns CDR1 SGHTA and CDR2 FQGNSA. CDR3 size: 14 residues. CDR3 DNA sequence: TGTGCCAGCAGCCCACAAACGACAGACTATGGCTACACCTTC. Translating gives CASSPQTTDYGYTF.